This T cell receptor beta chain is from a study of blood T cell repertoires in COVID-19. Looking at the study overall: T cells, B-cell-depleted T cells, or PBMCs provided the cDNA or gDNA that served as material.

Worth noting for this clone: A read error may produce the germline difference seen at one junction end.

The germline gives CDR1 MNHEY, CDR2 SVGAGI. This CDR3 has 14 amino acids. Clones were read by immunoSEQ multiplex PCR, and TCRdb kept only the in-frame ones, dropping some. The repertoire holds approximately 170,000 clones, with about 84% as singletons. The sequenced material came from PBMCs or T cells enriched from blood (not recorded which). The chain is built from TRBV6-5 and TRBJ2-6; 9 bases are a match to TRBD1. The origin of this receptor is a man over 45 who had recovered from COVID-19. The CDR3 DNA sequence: TGTGCCAGCAGTCCTTGGACAGGGGACAACGTCCTGACTTTC. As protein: CASSPWTGDNVLTF.